This T cell receptor (beta chain) appears in the sequencing data of a study of cytomegalovirus exposure and HLA in healthy donors. Here immunoSEQ multiplex PCR was the method, and the copy in TCRdb shows in-frame clones only, minus some. Of over 150,000 clones detected, 86% appear once; the ten largest clones hold 2% to 2.5%. The sequencing input was PBMCs. This clonotype was obtained from a woman aged 18-35 years in good health and CMV-seronegative.

The DNA for the CDR3 is TGCGCCAGCAGTGAGAGGGGGCACCCTAACTATGGCTACACCTTC. It encodes CASSERGHPNYGYTF. The chain couples TRBV10-2 to TRBJ1-2, with 7 bases aligning to TRBD1. J lost 0 bases, V lost 2 bases, and 3 bases had no gene match. This CDR3 is 15 amino acids long. Germline V gene sequence: CDR1 WSHSY, CDR2 SAAADI.